This entry describes one T cell receptor (beta chain). The data derive from a study of blood T cell repertoires in COVID-19. Trimming took 4 bases from V and 0 from J, leaving 13 bases between them. Germline assignment: CDR1 SGHAT and CDR2 FQNNGV. The CDR3 extends over 16 amino acids. Here immunoSEQ multiplex PCR was the method, and the copy in TCRdb shows in-frame clones only, minus some. The sample gives 70,000 to 85,000 clones, approximately 90% of which show up once; 4.5% to 5.5% is in the top ten. The TCR originated in a woman in her sixties with active COVID-19. Sequencing was carried out using peripheral blood. J is TRBJ2-1 and V is TRBV11-2; D might be TRBD2 (5 bases). The CDR3 region has the DNA TGTGCCAGCAGCTCGCGGACTGGTAGCTCCTACAATGAGCAGTTCTTC. The encoded protein is CASSSRTGSSYNEQFF.